This T cell receptor beta chain was sequenced during a study of T cell repertoires in cytomegalovirus infection. About the research overall: In the study, CMV epitopes included recently identified HLA-C-restricted and well-studied HLA-B-restricted ones. Indications of both CMV infection and matching HLA type were provided by public TCR beta signatures. Findings of the study overall: In two of eight donors, the top clonotype was HLA-C-restricted CMV-specific. People with CMV and the relevant HLA were identified by cumulative public TCR beta family frequency.

Concerning this clonotype itself: The antigen remains unidentified.

TCRdb re-derived calls from the reads in MiXCR, one entry per CDR3 protein. This sample carries 750,000 to 950,000 distinct CDR3 sequences, about 29% of them seen once, and the ten largest clones take 10% to 15%. Sample: cultured CD8+ T cells from PBMCs, taken from culture after CMV antigen stimulation. This clonotype was obtained from a human donor in good health (CMV status not recorded). Some clones in this sample may be carry-over from other donors' samples.

CDR3 loop: CASNRDRGLGSNQPQHF. For the CDR3, the DNA is TGTGCCAGCAACCGGGACAGGGGGCTTGGGAGCAATCAGCCCCAGCATTTT. The V gene is TRBV6-1, the J gene TRBJ1-5; 12 nucleotides line up with TRBD1. This CDR3 contains 17 residues. V shed 7 bases and J 1 base; nucleotides not matched to a gene: 8. The germline V gene has CDR1 MNHNS and CDR2 SASEGT.